This passage covers 24 T cell receptor beta chains from one sample sequenced in a study of T cells in Graves' hyperthyroidism and ophthalmopathy. Amplification of TCR beta CDR3 regions was performed using RNA transcripts as template. The TCR CDR3 first-round RT-PCR relied on the HTBI primer set. TCRdb re-called the multiplex PCR reads with MiXCR, one entry per CDR3 protein. The repertoire has some 740,000 distinct CDR3 sequences, 14% of them found once; the top ten carry about a tenth. The sample comprised blood. Source of these receptors: a woman younger than 30 with Graves' hyperthyroidism.

There are many counts of this clonotype. The V and J genes are TRBV30 and TRBJ2-2; D is uncertain. Trimming removed 6 bases at V and 1 base at J, with 12 bases between. The CDR3 totals 14 residues. Germline V gene lookup returns CDR1 GTSNPN and CDR2 SVGIG (reference sequence). The CDR3 region is CACPMVRNTGELFF. CDR3 bases: TGTGCCTGTCCGATGGTGCGGAACACCGGGGAGCTGTTTTTT.

This clonotype was detected ten times or more. The V and J genes are TRBV7-6 and TRBJ2-7, with 8 bases aligning to TRBD2. This CDR3 region has 15 residues. V dropped 7 bases and J dropped 2; count of bases not matched to a gene: 10. Looked up from germline, CDR1 is SGHVS and CDR2 is FNYEAQ. The CDR3 spells CASTPRTSGTYEQYF. As DNA, the CDR3 is TGTGCCAGCACCCCCCGCACTAGCGGAACCTACGAGCAGTACTTC. The entire variable domain, with the rest obtained from reference TRBV7-6 and TRBJ2-7, is as follows: GAGVSQSPRYKVTKRGQDVALRCDPISGHVSLYWYRQALGQGPEFLTYFNYEAQQDKSGLPNDRFSAERPEGSISTLTIQRTEQRDSAMYRCASTPRTSGTYEQYFGPGTRLTVT.

This clonotype has at least ten counts. The rearrangement joins TRBV28 to TRBJ1-4, with D unresolved. The V gene's germline CDR1 is MDHEN and CDR2 SYDVKM. The ends were cut back, 8 bases at V and 7 bases at J, with 20 bases in the middle. The CDR3 has 15 residues. CDR3 amino acids: CASLLRSGVSEKLFF. The DNA for the CDR3 is TGTGCCAGCCTCCTACGCTCCGGGGTTAGTGAAAAACTGTTTTTT.

J is TRBJ2-7 and V is TRBV27; tentative D call: TRBD2 (5 bases). Trimming pared 5 bases from V and 0 bases from J, leaving 17 bases between. This CDR3 is 16 amino acids long. CDR1 is MNHEY, CDR2 SMNVEV, per germline (reference sequence). CDR3 residues: CASSPGLSLGSYEQYF. Written as DNA, the CDR3 is TGTGCCAGCAGTCCCGGACTCTCGCTCGGCTCCTACGAGCAGTACTTC.

This clonotype was counted a few times. This chain connects TRBV3-1 to TRBJ1-6; D gene ambiguous. The CDR3 runs 17 residues. Trimming took 3 bases from V and 8 from J, leaving 20 bases between them. Germline V gives CDR1 LGHDT, CDR2 YNNKEL (reference sequence). The CDR3: CASSHLARSFKDSPLHF. CDR3 in DNA: TGTGCCAGCAGCCATCTGGCCCGCTCATTTAAAGATTCACCCCTCCACTTT.

This clonotype was observed at least ten times. The CDR3 protein is CASRGLVPYEQYF. The DNA of the CDR3 is TGTGCCAGCCGTGGACTAGTCCCCTACGAGCAGTACTTC. The gene calls are TRBV2 and TRBJ2-7; 7 nucleotides line up with TRBD2. The CDR3 contains 13 residues. The germline gives CDR1 SNHLY, CDR2 FYNNEI. Unmatched junction bases numbered 6, after V lost 8 bases and J lost 2 bases.

The J gene is TRBJ1-3, the V gene TRBV6-5; D is uncertain. This CDR3 contains 15 residues. Germline V gene lookup returns CDR1 MNHEY and CDR2 SVGAGI. V was pared by 0 bases and J by 0 bases, with 6 bases between. For the CDR3, the DNA is TGTGCCAGCAGTTACTCGGGAGGCTCTGGAAACACCATATATTTT. It specifies CASSYSGGSGNTIYF.

This clonotype came up many times. The chain combines TRBV28 with TRBJ2-5, with TRBD2 as a possible D gene (6 bases). The germline V gene has CDR1 MDHEN and CDR2 SYDVKM. V was cut by 3 bases and J by 5 bases, with 13 bases left in between. CDR3 length: 14 amino acids. CDR3 sequence reads: CASSLGGPRETQYF. The CDR3 bases are TGTGCCAGCAGTTTGGGGGGACCGAGGGAGACCCAGTACTTC.

This clonotype was counted ten times or more. The rearrangement joins TRBV2 to TRBJ1-4; D might be TRBD1 (6 bases). CDR1 is SNHLY and CDR2 is FYNNEI in the germline V gene. Trimming took off 4 bases at V and 8 bases at J, with 14 bases between the two ends. This CDR3 is built from 14 residues. The CDR3 DNA sequence: TGTGCCAGCAGTGGTCGGGGGGGCGAGGAAAAACTGTTTTTT. It translates to CASSGRGGEEKLFF.

A word on this clonotype: Just one base apart from a much larger clone, this may be a read error. This is likely a read error, given that the CDR3 carries no conserved phenylalanine or tryptophan at its end. V and J are TRBV20-1 and TRBJ2-7, with a weak D call TRBD1 (5 bases). The CDR3 is made up of 13 amino acids. The V and J ends lost 6 bases and 4 bases respectively, with 16 bases between them. CDR1 is DFQATT and CDR2 is SNEGSKA in the germline V gene (reference sequence). The CDR3 coding sequence is TGCAGTGCCCTCGGCCAGGGTTCTTACGAGCAGTACTTG. It encodes CSALGQGSYEQYL.

As for this clonotype: Since the CDR3 does not end with the conserved phenylalanine or tryptophan, this likely comes from a read error. The rearrangement links TRBV2 to TRBJ2-3; TRBD2 agrees at 13 bases. This CDR3 is 19 amino acids long. J was trimmed by 2 bases and V by 6 bases; bases with no gene match: 14. Germline V gene sequence: CDR1 SNHLY, CDR2 FYNNEI. The CDR3 spells CASRAGLAGTYLPTDTQYL. CDR3 coding DNA: TGTGCCAGCAGGGCGGGACTAGCGGGAACCTACTTACCCACAGATACGCAGTATCTT.

This clonotype occurred many times. V usage is TRBV11-2 and J usage is TRBJ2-1; D remains ambiguous. V was shortened by 0 bases and J by 9 bases, with 9 bases between the two germline ends. The CDR3 has 13 residues. The germline V gene encodes CDR1 SGHAT and CDR2 FQNNGV. The CDR3 DNA sequence: TGTGCCAGCAGCTTAGATTTAGTCACTGAGCAGTTCTTC. Translation: CASSLDLVTEQFF.

This clonotype was seen many times. The chain couples TRBV11-3 to TRBJ2-1; TRBD2 matches at 8 bases. The junction had 1 base not matched to a gene; V was cut back by 0 bases and J by 6 bases. Germline CDR1 and CDR2: SGHNT and YENEEA. The CDR3 contains 14 residues. This CDR3 is CASSLDLAGNEQFF. DNA for the CDR3: TGTGCCAGCAGCTTAGATCTAGCGGGCAATGAGCAGTTCTTC.

This clonotype was detected many times. The chain is built from TRBV24-1 and TRBJ1-5; D is undetermined. This CDR3 contains 16 residues. V gave up 4 bases and J gave up 4 bases, with 16 bases separating them. Germline V gene sequence: CDR1 KGHDR, CDR2 SFDVKD. CDR3 residues: CATSDVNTLWNQPQHF. CDR3 sequence (DNA): TGTGCCACCAGTGACGTCAACACACTATGGAATCAGCCCCAGCATTTT.

This clonotype was seen ten or more times. The gene calls are TRBV30 and TRBJ1-1, with unresolved D. Germline CDR1 GTSNPN, CDR2 SVGIG (reference sequence). CDR3 size: 13 residues. V was cut by 0 bases and J by 4 bases, with 9 bases left in between. The CDR3 loop is CAWSVGPLTEAFF. The CDR3 DNA is TGTGCCTGGAGTGTTGGGCCACTCACTGAAGCTTTCTTT. Complete variable domain (other parts from reference TRBV30 and TRBJ1-1): SQTIHQWPATLVQPVGSPLSLECTVEGTSNPNLYWYRQAAGRGLQLLFYSVGIGQISSEVPQNLSASRPQDRQFILSSKKLLLSDSGFYLCAWSVGPLTEAFFGQGTRLTVV.

This clonotype has only a few counts. The CDR3 DNA follows: TGTGCCAGTAGCCTACTAGGGCCGAGTCGTTCCTACAATGAGCAGTTCTTC. Translating gives CASSLLGPSRSYNEQFF. The chain links TRBV19 to TRBJ2-1; tentatively, D is TRBD2 (5 bases). CDR3 length equals 17 residues. Germline assignment: CDR1 LNHDA and CDR2 SQIVND (reference sequence). V lost 6 bases, J lost 1 base, and 19 bases lay in between.

This clonotype was seen a few times. The chain has TRBV18 and TRBJ1-1, with D possibly being TRBD1 (6 bases). This CDR3 has 13 residues. Deletions cut 3 bases from V and 6 bases from J, with 11 bases between. Per germline, CDR1 KGHSH and CDR2 LQKENI. DNA for the CDR3: TGTGCCAGCTCACCCAGGGGTCCGGCTGAAGCTTTCTTT. This sequence encodes CASSPRGPAEAFF. Full variable domain (missing parts from reference TRBV18 and TRBJ1-1): NAGVMQNPRHLVRRRGQEARLRCSPMKGHSHVYWYRQLPEEGLKFMVYLQKENIIDESGMPKERFSAEFPKEGPSILRIQQVVRGDSAAYFCASSPRGPAEAFFGQGTRLTVV.

This chain joins TRBV12-3 or TRBV12-4 and TRBJ2-5; D unclear. The CDR3 length is 15 residues. With 6 bases removed from V and 4 bases from J, the gap between germline ends came to 18 bases. CDR3 nucleotides: TGTGCCAGCAGCTTGGTTGCCAGCCGAGGAGAGACCCAGTACTTC. Translated, it gives CASSLVASRGETQYF.

This clonotype was seen many times. This chain connects TRBV27 to TRBJ2-3, with TRBD2 matching 8 bases. From germline, CDR1 is MNHEY and CDR2 SMNVEV (reference sequence). The ends lost 6 bases at V and 2 bases at J; junction bases unmatched: 13. The CDR3 is 17 amino acids. CDR3 protein: CASSLIHTSGPTDTQYF. CDR3 nucleotides: TGTGCCAGCAGCCTCATCCACACTAGCGGACCCACAGATACGCAGTATTTT.

This clonotype was seen only a few times. The chain uses TRBV4-2 and TRBJ2-2; 7 nucleotides agree with TRBD1. This CDR3 is built from 16 residues. Germline V CDR1 and CDR2: LGHNA, YNFKEQ. Trimming at V came to 4 bases and at J to 5 bases, leaving 10 bases not matched to a gene. CDR3: CASSLSAGTVTGELFF. CDR3 coding DNA: TGTGCCAGCAGCCTATCGGCCGGGACAGTGACCGGGGAGCTGTTTTTT.

J is TRBJ2-1 and V is TRBV29-1, with 8 nucleotides matching TRBD1. The CDR3 length is 14 residues. From germline, CDR1 is SQVTM and CDR2 ANQGSEA. V lost 7 bases and J lost 0; bases outside the gene matches: 5. The CDR3 spells CSAPDRVSYNEQFF. The CDR3 region has the DNA TGCAGCGCCCCGGACAGGGTCTCCTACAATGAGCAGTTCTTC.

In this sample, this clonotype turned up many times. This sequence joins TRBV5-8 and TRBJ1-1; D ambiguous. The CDR3 is 17 residues long. The V end was cut by 2 bases, the J end by 0 bases, with 17 bases between. CDR1 and CDR2 from the germline V gene are SGHTS and YDEGEE. CDR3 sequence reads: CASSFPPRLGMNTEAFF. The CDR3 DNA follows: TGTGCCAGCAGCTTCCCCCCGAGGCTAGGCATGAACACTGAAGCTTTCTTT.

This chain joins TRBV27 and TRBJ1-1, with D unresolved. The CDR3 consists of 14 residues. Germline V CDR1 and CDR2: MNHEY, SMNVEV (reference sequence). With 0 bases removed from V and 1 base from J, the gap between germline ends came to 6 bases. CDR3 residues: CASSLSFPNTEAFF. DNA for the CDR3: TGTGCCAGCAGTTTATCTTTCCCGAACACTGAAGCTTTCTTT.

In this sample, this clonotype turned up a few times. The genes are TRBV6-1 and TRBJ2-3; 11 nucleotides line up with TRBD2. The CDR3 runs to 21 residues. With V trimmed by 5 bases and J by 3 bases, 22 bases remained unmatched. CDR1 and CDR2 (germline): MNHNS, SASEGT. CDR3 sequence: CASSYHVMLAGGWVRTDTQYF. CDR3 DNA: TGTGCCAGCAGTTACCACGTAATGCTAGCGGGAGGATGGGTACGAACAGATACGCAGTATTTT.